One and the same sample provided the 8 T cell receptor beta chains below, sequenced in a study of response to subunit inactivated influenza vaccine. TCRdb re-called the RT-PCR reads through MiXCR, storing one row per CDR3 protein. The sample includes 860,000 or so distinct CDR3 sequences, 21% of them seen just once. The material was PBMCs from blood, obtained roughly 5 days after vaccination. These receptors all come from a man aged 50 to 60 who received an inactivated influenza vaccine.

The table lists this clonotype with a few counts. The gene calls are TRBV20-1 and TRBJ2-1; maybe TRBD2 (6 bases). There are 15 residues in the CDR3. Per germline, CDR1 DFQATT and CDR2 SNEGSKA (reference sequence). Trimming stripped 0 bases from V and 0 bases from J, with 9 bases between. The CDR3 sequence is CSARDVAVSYNEQFF. CDR3 coding DNA: TGCAGTGCTAGAGATGTAGCGGTCTCCTACAATGAGCAGTTCTTC.

V is TRBV20-1 and J is TRBJ1-2; D gene ambiguous. This CDR3 region has 11 residues. Germline V lookup: CDR1 DFQATT, CDR2 SNEGSKA (reference sequence). As DNA, the CDR3 is TGCACCCTCGGCCATCCGGAGGGCTACACCTTC. Translating it yields CTLGHPEGYTF.

This clonotype occurred a few times. The chain employs TRBV4-2 and TRBJ2-1; TRBD2 aligns across 8 bases. The CDR3 is 17 amino acids. Per germline, CDR1 LGHNA and CDR2 YNFKEQ. J lost 3 bases, V lost 1 base, and 8 bases had no gene match. CDR3 coding DNA: TGTGCCAGCAGCCAAGGTCGCAGTCTAGCGGGCTACAATGAGCAGTTCTTC. Its translation: CASSQGRSLAGYNEQFF.

The chain is built from TRBV12-3 or TRBV12-4 and TRBJ2-5; 12 bases align to TRBD2. V shed 10 bases and J 1 base; nucleotides not matched to a gene: 7. This CDR3 has 15 residues. The CDR3 DNA follows: TGTGCCACCACTCTAGCGGGGGGGCCCCAAGAGACCCAGTACTTC. This codes for CATTLAGGPQETQYF.

This clonotype was counted at least ten times. The rearrangement uses TRBV7-9 and TRBJ2-1; D is perhaps TRBD1 or TRBD2 (5 bases each). CDR3 length: 13 residues. CDR1 is SEHNR and CDR2 is FQNEAQ in the germline V gene (reference sequence). V was pared by 5 bases and J by 6 bases, with 11 bases between. The CDR3 region is CASSTGLVNEQFF. The CDR3 coding sequence is TGTGCCAGCAGCACAGGACTGGTCAATGAGCAGTTCTTC.

A few counts support this clonotype. CDR3 residues: CASSLFGRVKNEQYF. Here the CDR3 DNA reads TGTGCCAGCAGTTTATTTGGCAGGGTTAAGAACGAGCAGTACTTC. V usage is TRBV27 and J usage is TRBJ2-7; the D gene is possibly TRBD1 (5 bases). The ends were cut back, 1 base at V and 5 bases at J, with 15 bases in the middle. The germline V gene has CDR1 MNHEY and CDR2 SMNVEV (reference sequence). The CDR3 has 15 residues.

V usage is TRBV6-1 and J usage is TRBJ1-5, with 7 nucleotides matching TRBD1. This CDR3 spans 14 amino acids. Germline CDR1 and CDR2: MNHNS and SASEGT. Unmatched junction bases numbered 8, after V lost 5 bases and J lost 7 bases. CDR3 in DNA: TGTGCCAGCAGTACAAACAGGGGTAACCAGCCCCAGCATTTT. This codes for CASSTNRGNQPQHF.

This clonotype was counted ten times or more. This chain uses TRBV5-1 with TRBJ2-5; unclear D gene. Germline-derived CDR1 and CDR2 are SGHRS and YFSETQ. V shed 4 bases and J shed 3 bases, with 10 bases lying between them. The CDR3 totals 13 residues. The CDR3 DNA follows: TGCGCCAGCAGCCCCGGACGGAAAGAGACCCAGTACTTC. This codes for CASSPGRKETQYF.